Described below is a single T cell receptor (beta chain) sequence and its context. What it binds is unknown. The CDR3 is 13 amino acids. The germline V gene has CDR1 SNHLY and CDR2 FYNNEI. V lost 9 bases, J lost 7 bases, and 18 bases lay in between. This sample was taken from a study of beta chain features in type 1 diabetes. Study results and limitations: More deletions and fewer insertions at VDJ junctions were found in patients with type 1 diabetes. The study left unresolved whether HLA type influences TCRB rearrangement.

Investigators reverse transcribed all isolated RNA, so they sequenced expressed TCRB transcripts. The method was immunoSEQ multiplex PCR; TCRdb's version includes in-frame clones alone and lacks a portion of them. The sample has some 60,000 clones, over 50% seen once; the top ten hold 2.2%. This TCR was sampled from a woman aged 18-29 years in good health. Material for sequencing was Tregs from blood. The gene calls are TRBV2 and TRBJ1-2; TRBD1 might be the D (5 bases). Here the CDR3 DNA reads TGTGCCAGTTCCTTACAGGCCACGGGTGGCTACACCTTC. It encodes CASSLQATGGYTF.